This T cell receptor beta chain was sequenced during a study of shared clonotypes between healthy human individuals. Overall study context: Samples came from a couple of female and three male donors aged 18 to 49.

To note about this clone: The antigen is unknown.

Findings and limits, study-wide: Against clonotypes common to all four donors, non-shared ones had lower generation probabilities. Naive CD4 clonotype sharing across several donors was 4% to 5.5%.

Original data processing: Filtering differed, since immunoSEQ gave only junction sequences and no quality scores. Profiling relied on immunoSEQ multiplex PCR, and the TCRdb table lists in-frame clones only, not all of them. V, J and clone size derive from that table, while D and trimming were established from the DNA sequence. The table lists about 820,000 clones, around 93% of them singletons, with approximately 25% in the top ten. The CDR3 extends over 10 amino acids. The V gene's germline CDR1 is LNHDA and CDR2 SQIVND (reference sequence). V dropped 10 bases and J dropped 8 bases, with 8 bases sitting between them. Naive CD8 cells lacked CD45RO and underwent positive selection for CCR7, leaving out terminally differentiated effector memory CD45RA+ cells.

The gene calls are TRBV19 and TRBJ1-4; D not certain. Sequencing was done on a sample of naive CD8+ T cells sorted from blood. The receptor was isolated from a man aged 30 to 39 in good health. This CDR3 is CATRGEKLFF. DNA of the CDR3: TGTGCCACCCGAGGAGAAAAACTGTTTTTT.